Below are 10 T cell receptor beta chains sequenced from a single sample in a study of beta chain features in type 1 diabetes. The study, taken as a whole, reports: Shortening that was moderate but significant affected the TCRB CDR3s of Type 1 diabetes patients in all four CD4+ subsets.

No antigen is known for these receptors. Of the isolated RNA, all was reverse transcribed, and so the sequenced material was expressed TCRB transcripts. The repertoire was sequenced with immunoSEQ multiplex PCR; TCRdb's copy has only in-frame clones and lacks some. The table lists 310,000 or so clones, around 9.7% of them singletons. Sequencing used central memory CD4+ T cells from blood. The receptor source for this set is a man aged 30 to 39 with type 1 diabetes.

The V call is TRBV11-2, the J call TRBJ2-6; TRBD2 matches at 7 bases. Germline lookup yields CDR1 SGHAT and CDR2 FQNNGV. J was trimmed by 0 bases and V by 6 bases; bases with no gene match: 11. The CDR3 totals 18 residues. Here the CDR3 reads CASRGGEGKSSGANVLTF. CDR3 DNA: TGTGCCAGCAGGGGCGGGGAGGGGAAGAGCTCTGGGGCCAACGTCCTGACTTTC.

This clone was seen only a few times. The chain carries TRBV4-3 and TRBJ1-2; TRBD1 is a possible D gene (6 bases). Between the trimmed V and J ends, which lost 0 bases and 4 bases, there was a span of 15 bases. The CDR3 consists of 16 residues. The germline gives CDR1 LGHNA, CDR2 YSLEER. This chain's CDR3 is CASSQDLRGMRYGYTF. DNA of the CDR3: TGCGCCAGCAGCCAAGATCTCAGGGGAATGCGCTATGGCTACACCTTC.

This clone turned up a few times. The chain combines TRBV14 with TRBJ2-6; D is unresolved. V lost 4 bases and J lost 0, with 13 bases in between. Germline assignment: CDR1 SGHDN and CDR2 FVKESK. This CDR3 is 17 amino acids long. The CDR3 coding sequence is TGTGCCAGCAGCCCACTAACCCTCATCTCTGGGGCCAACGTCCTGACTTTC. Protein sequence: CASSPLTLISGANVLTF.

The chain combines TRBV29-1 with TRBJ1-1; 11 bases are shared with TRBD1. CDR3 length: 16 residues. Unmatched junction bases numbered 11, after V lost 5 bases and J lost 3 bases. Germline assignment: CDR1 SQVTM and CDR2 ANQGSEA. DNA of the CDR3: TGCAGCGTTAATCCGGGACAGGGGGTCCCATACACTGAAGCTTTCTTT. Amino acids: CSVNPGQGVPYTEAFF. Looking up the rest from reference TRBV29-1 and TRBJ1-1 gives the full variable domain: SAVISQKPSRDICQRGTSLTIQCQVDSQVTMMFWYRQQPGQSLTLIATANQGSEATYESGFVIDKFPISRPNLTFSTLTVSNMSPEDSSIYLCSVNPGQGVPYTEAFFGQGTRLTVV.

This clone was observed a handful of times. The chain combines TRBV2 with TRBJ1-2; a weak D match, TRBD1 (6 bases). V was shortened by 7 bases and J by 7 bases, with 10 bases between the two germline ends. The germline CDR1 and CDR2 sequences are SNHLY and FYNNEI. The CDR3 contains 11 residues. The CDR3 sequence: CASNRGGGYTF. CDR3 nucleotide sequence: TGTGCCAGCAACCGAGGGGGTGGCTACACCTTC.

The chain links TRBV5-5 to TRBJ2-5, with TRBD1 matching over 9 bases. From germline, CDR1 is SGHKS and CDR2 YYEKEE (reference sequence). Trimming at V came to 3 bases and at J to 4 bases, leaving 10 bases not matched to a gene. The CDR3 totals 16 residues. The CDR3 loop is CASSYSLQGAVETQYF. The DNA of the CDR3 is TGTGCCAGCAGCTACAGCCTACAGGGGGCCGTAGAGACCCAGTACTTC.

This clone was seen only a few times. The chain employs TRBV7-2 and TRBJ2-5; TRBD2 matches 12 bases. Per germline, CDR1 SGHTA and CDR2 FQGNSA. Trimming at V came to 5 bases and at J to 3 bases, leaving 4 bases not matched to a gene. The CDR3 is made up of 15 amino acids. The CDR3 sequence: CASSPSSGGEETQYF. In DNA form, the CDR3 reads TGTGCCAGCAGCCCTTCTAGCGGGGGGGAAGAGACCCAGTACTTC. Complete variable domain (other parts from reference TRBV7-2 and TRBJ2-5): GAGVSQSPSNKVTEKGKDVELRCDPISGHTALYWYRQSLGQGLEFLIYFQGNSAPDKSGLPSDRFSAERTGGSVSTLTIQRTQQEDSAVYLCASSPSSGGEETQYFGPGTRLLVL.

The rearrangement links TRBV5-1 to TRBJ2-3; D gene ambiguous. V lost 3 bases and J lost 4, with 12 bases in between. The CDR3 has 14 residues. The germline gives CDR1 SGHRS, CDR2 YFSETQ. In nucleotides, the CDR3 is TGCGCCAGCAGCTCAACGGTCGAAGCAGATACGCAGTATTTT. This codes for CASSSTVEADTQYF.

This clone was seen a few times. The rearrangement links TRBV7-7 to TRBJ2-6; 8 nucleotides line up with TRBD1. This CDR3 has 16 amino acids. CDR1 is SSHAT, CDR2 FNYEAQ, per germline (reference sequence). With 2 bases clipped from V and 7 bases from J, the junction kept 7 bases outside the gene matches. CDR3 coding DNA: TGTGCCAGCAGCTTAAGTCTAGGACAGGGCGCCAACGTCCTGACTTTC. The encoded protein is CASSLSLGQGANVLTF.

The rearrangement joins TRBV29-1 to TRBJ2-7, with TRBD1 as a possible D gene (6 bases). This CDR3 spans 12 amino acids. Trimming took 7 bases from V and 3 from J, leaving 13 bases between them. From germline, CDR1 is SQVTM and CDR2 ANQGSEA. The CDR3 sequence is CSAQQGFYEQYF. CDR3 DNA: TGCAGCGCTCAACAGGGCTTCTACGAGCAGTACTTC.